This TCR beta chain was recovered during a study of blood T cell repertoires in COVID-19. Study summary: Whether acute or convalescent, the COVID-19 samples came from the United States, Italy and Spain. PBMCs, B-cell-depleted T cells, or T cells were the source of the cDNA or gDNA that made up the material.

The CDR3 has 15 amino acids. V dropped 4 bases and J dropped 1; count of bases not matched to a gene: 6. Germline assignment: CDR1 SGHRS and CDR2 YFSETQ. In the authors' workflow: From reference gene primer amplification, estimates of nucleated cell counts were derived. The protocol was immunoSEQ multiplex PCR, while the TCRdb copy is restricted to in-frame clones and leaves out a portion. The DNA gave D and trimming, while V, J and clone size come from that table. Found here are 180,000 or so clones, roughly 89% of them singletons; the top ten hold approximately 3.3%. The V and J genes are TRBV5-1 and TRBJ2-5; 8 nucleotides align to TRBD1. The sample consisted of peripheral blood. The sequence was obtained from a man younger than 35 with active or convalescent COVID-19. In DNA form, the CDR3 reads TGCGCCAGCAGCCTCCAGACAGGGGCCCAAGAGACCCAGTACTTC. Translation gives CASSLQTGAQETQYF.